The 18 T cell receptor beta chains reported below all come from one sample, sequenced in a study of cytomegalovirus exposure and HLA in healthy donors (dated by TCRdb to the late 2010s). Receptor libraries were prepared by the immunoSEQ multiplex PCR assay. A mixture of 60 forward primers for TCR Vbeta segments and 13 reverse primers for TCR Jbeta segments was used in the multiplex PCR. TCRdb holds this immuneACCESS table with in-frame rearrangements only. Some clones are missing; in checked studies, unresolved V genes explain under half, and the rest has no known cause. Within this sample are 120,000 to 150,000 clones, with more than 70% of them counted one time only. The top ten constitute about 3% of the sample. Sequencing input: PBMCs. The receptor set was obtained from a man aged 40-50 years in good health and CMV-seronegative.

This clone was seen a single time. The chain combines TRBV2 with TRBJ2-7, with D unclear. Germline-derived CDR1 and CDR2 are SNHLY and FYNNEI. The ends were cut back, 2 bases at V and 9 bases at J, with 11 bases in the middle. This CDR3 region has 12 residues. The CDR3 region is CASSESVFGQYF. The CDR3 DNA reads as TGTGCCAGCAGTGAATCGGTCTTCGGGCAGTACTTC.

V gene TRBV28 combines with J gene TRBJ2-7; D unclear. Per the germline V gene, CDR1 is MDHEN and CDR2 is SYDVKM. Trimming left V 6 bases short and J 4 bases short, with 16 bases between. The CDR3 has 14 amino acids. The CDR3 DNA is TGTGCCAGCAGCCAATCCCCTGAGCCTTACGAGCAGTACTTC. It codes for CASSQSPEPYEQYF.

The J gene is TRBJ2-3, the V gene TRBV18, with 7 nucleotides matching TRBD2. Germline CDR1 and CDR2: KGHSH and LQKENI. The CDR3 consists of 17 residues. Losses at the gene ends were 3 bases for V and 4 bases for J; bases not matched to a gene: 13. CDR3 sequence (DNA): TGTGCCAGCTCACCTCCAGGGCCAAGCGGGGAGGCAGATACGCAGTATTTT. It encodes CASSPPGPSGEADTQYF.

This chain connects TRBV18 to TRBJ1-5; no definite D call. Trimming took 6 bases from V and 0 from J, leaving 12 bases between them. There are 15 residues in the CDR3. Germline CDR1 and CDR2: KGHSH and LQKENI. CDR3 bases: TGTGCCAGCTCGGACTTAAAAATTAGCAATCAGCCCCAGCATTTT. As protein: CASSDLKISNQPQHF.

The CDR3 DNA sequence: TGTGCCAGCTCACAGGGGTCCTACGAGCAGTACTTC. Translating gives CASSQGSYEQYF. The chain has TRBV18 and TRBJ2-7, with D maybe TRBD1 (5 bases). Germline-derived CDR1 and CDR2 are KGHSH and LQKENI. With 4 bases removed from V and 1 base from J, the gap between germline ends came to 5 bases. This CDR3 contains 12 residues.

The rearrangement links TRBV7-2 to TRBJ1-1, with D perhaps matching TRBD1 (5 bases). V shed 2 bases and J shed 10 bases, with 14 bases lying between them. CDR3 length equals 13 residues. The germline V gene has CDR1 SGHTA and CDR2 FQGNSA. CDR3 DNA sequence: TGTGCCAGCAGCTTAATGAGGACCGGGGGAGCTTTCTTT. Translation: CASSLMRTGGAFF.

The chain combines TRBV4-3 with TRBJ1-2, with D maybe TRBD1 (5 bases). CDR3 length equals 15 residues. Germline-derived CDR1 and CDR2 are LGHNA and YSLEER. Trimming took 0 bases from V and 5 from J, leaving 13 bases between them. The CDR3 loop is CASSQDIPGEYGYTF. CDR3 in DNA: TGCGCCAGCAGCCAAGATATTCCGGGGGAGTATGGCTACACCTTC.

This clone was detected only a few times. The rearrangement joins TRBV6-5 to TRBJ2-1, with 7 bases that match TRBD1. The CDR3 covers 15 residues. J gave up 2 bases and V 8 bases, and 9 bases lay outside the gene matches. Germline V gene sequence: CDR1 MNHEY, CDR2 SVGAGI. The CDR3 sequence: CASGPRTGAYNEQFF. DNA for the CDR3: TGTGCCAGCGGGCCTCGGACAGGTGCCTACAATGAGCAGTTCTTC.

This clone has just a few counts. J is TRBJ2-4 and V is TRBV5-1, with TRBD2 identical over 14 bases. CDR3 size: 16 residues. The V gene end was trimmed by 2 bases and the J gene end by 4 bases; junction bases not matched to a gene: 2. CDR1 is SGHRS and CDR2 is YFSETQ in the germline V gene. In DNA, the CDR3 is TGCGCCAGCAGCTTCGGACTAGCGGGGGGAAAAAACATTCAGTACTTC. This translates into CASSFGLAGGKNIQYF.

V usage is TRBV5-1 and J usage is TRBJ2-5; 8 bases line up with TRBD1. Germline CDR1 and CDR2: SGHRS and YFSETQ. The CDR3 is made up of 15 amino acids. V dropped 4 bases and J dropped 2; count of bases not matched to a gene: 7. This chain's CDR3 is CASSRTQGEQETQYF. The DNA for the CDR3 is TGCGCCAGCAGCCGAACACAGGGGGAGCAAGAGACCCAGTACTTC. Variable domain in full (rest from reference TRBV5-1 and TRBJ2-5): KAGVTQTPRYLIKTRGQQVTLSCSPISGHRSVSWYQQTPGQGLQFLFEYFSETQRNKGNFPGRFSGRQFSNSRSEMNVSTLELGDSALYLCASSRTQGEQETQYFGPGTRLLVL.

J is TRBJ2-7 and V is TRBV23-1, with a possible D match to TRBD1 (6 bases). TRBV23-1 is marked as an open reading frame, function uncertain. With 7 bases removed from V and 0 bases from J, the gap between germline ends came to 13 bases. This CDR3 has 14 amino acids. The CDR3 loop is CASTGTHSSYEQYF. The CDR3 DNA sequence: TGCGCCAGCACCGGGACACATAGCTCCTACGAGCAGTACTTC.

The rearrangement joins TRBV28 to TRBJ1-5, with 7 bases matching TRBD1. V lost 1 base and J lost 4; bases outside the gene matches: 10. This CDR3 spans 17 amino acids. Per the germline V gene, CDR1 is MDHEN and CDR2 is SYDVKM. The CDR3 region has the DNA TGTGCCAGCAGTTTATTGCCCCTGAGGGGGCGGAATCAGCCCCAGCATTTT. Amino acid sequence: CASSLLPLRGRNQPQHF.

The rearrangement joins TRBV15 to TRBJ2-3, with D possibly matching TRBD1 (6 bases). Germline assignment: CDR1 LNHNV and CDR2 YYDKDF (reference sequence). Trimming took off 4 bases at V and 5 bases at J, with 16 bases between the two ends. The length of the CDR3 is 15 residues. In DNA, the CDR3 is TGTGCCACCAGCACTCAGGGGCTCGGGGAAGATACGCAGTATTTT. It codes for CATSTQGLGEDTQYF.

The rearrangement links TRBV6-5 to TRBJ2-3; D possibly corresponds to TRBD2 (6 bases). This CDR3 has 16 residues. Germline V gene lookup returns CDR1 MNHEY and CDR2 SVGAGI. With 0 bases removed from V and 8 bases from J, the gap between germline ends came to 18 bases. CDR3 in DNA: TGTGCCAGCAGTTACTCGAGCAGGGCGGGGAAAGGTACGCAGTATTTT. Protein: CASSYSSRAGKGTQYF.

This chain joins TRBV6-1 and TRBJ2-7; 10 bases fit TRBD1. Losses at the gene ends were 3 bases for V and 0 bases for J; bases not matched to a gene: 5. CDR1 and CDR2 from the germline V gene are MNHNS and SASEGT. The CDR3 is made up of 16 amino acids. The CDR3 coding sequence is TGTGCCAGCAGTGACCCGACAGGGGGCTTCTCCTACGAGCAGTACTTC. Its protein product is CASSDPTGGFSYEQYF.

The chain combines TRBV5-1 with TRBJ2-5, with TRBD1 matching over 8 bases. CDR1 and CDR2 from the germline V gene are SGHRS and YFSETQ. V lost 4 bases, J lost 3 bases, and 2 bases stayed unmatched. CDR3 length equals 13 residues. CDR3 coding DNA: TGCGCCAGCAGCCAGACAGGGGAAGAGACCCAGTACTTC. Translation: CASSQTGEETQYF.

This clone was seen only once. The chain is built from TRBV28 and TRBJ1-5, with 12 bases lining up with TRBD1. The CDR3 runs to 17 residues. V was clipped by 6 bases and J by 4 bases; unmatched bases: 10. Germline CDR1 and CDR2: MDHEN and SYDVKM. Written as DNA, the CDR3 is TGTGCCAGCAGCTCGGGACAGGGGGCGCCCCGAAATCAGCCCCAGCATTTT. Residues: CASSSGQGAPRNQPQHF.

For this clone: The junction differs from germline at one of its ends, possibly a read error. The rearrangement links TRBV7-9 to TRBJ2-7; weak D call: TRBD1 (6 bases). Looked up from germline, CDR1 is SEHNR and CDR2 is FQNEAQ (reference sequence). The CDR3 is made up of 13 amino acids. CDR3 in amino acids: CSSSLNRAYEQYF. The CDR3 DNA is TGTTCCAGCAGCCTCAACAGGGCCTACGAGCAGTACTTC.